Listed below are T cell receptor beta chains from one sample, sequenced in a study of T cell repertoires in cytomegalovirus infection. From the reads, TCRdb called clonotypes with MiXCR, one entry per CDR3 protein. Of about 140,000 distinct CDR3 sequences listed, 6.5% were seen once; the top ten hold about 20%. The material sequenced was PBMCs. These receptor sequences come from a human donor in good health (CMV status not recorded). Some clones in this sample may be carry-over from other donors' samples. CDR3s include the opening cysteine and the closing phenylalanine or tryptophan. Each record gives: clone size, V gene, J gene, D gene, CDR3 DNA, CDR3 protein. The D gene is left open where the match is weak. The size field is filled for only some rows; it gives once, few, many or a size class.

many,TRBV7-2,TRBJ1-4,TRBD1,TGTGCCAGCAGCACGGGACAGTTTCCTGAAAAACTGTTTTTT,CASSTGQFPEKLFF
many,TRBV7-2,TRBJ1-5,TRBD1,TGTGCCAGCAGCCGGGGACAGGGCAATCAGCCCCAGCATTTT,CASSRGQGNQPQHF
many,TRBV7-3,TRBJ2-1,-,TGTGCCAGCAGCTTGAACATACAGGGAAGGAATGAGCAGTTCTTC,CASSLNIQGRNEQFF
-,TRBV2,TRBJ1-1,-,TGTGCCAGCAGTGAATCGAGAGGCACTGAAGCTTTCTTT,CASSESRGTEAFF
few,TRBV7-6,TRBJ2-1,TRBD2,TGTGCCAGCAGCTCCTCAATAGCGGGGGCGAACAATGAGCAGTTCTTC,CASSSSIAGANNEQFF
once,TRBV20-1,TRBJ2-1,TRBD2,TGCAGCACATACCAGCGGGGGGAGTACAATGAGCAGTTCTTC,CSTYQRGEYNEQFF
many,TRBV7-9,TRBJ1-4,-,TGTGCCAGCAGCCGGGGCCAACCTAAAGATAATGAAAAACTGTTTTTT,CASSRGQPKDNEKLFF
many,TRBV7-9,TRBJ2-5,TRBD2,TGTGCCAGCCTTCAAGGCGGGGGGGAGACCCAGTACTTC,CASLQGGGETQYF
many,TRBV7-2,TRBJ1-1,-,TGTGCCAGCAGCTCCTTACAGGGATTTGAAGCTTTCTTT,CASSSLQGFEAFF
many,TRBV7-2,TRBJ1-4,-,TGTGCCAGCAGCTTAGACAGTGCAACTAATGAAAAACTGTTTTTT,CASSLDSATNEKLFF
-,TRBV7-2,TRBJ1-2,TRBD1,TGTGCCAGCAGCCCGACAGGGTACCGGGGCTACACCTTC,CASSPTGYRGYTF
few,TRBV20-1,TRBJ2-7,TRBD1,TGCAGTGCTAGAGCCGGGACAGGGACCTACGAGCAGTACTTC,CSARAGTGTYEQYF
-,TRBV20-1,TRBJ1-1,-,TGCAGTGCTAGAGACCCAAACACTGAAGCTTTCTTT,CSARDPNTEAFF
few,TRBV20-1,TRBJ2-7,TRBD2,TGCAGTGCTAGCCCTAGCGGGGTCATCTACGAGCAGTACTTC,CSASPSGVIYEQYF
many,TRBV7-2,TRBJ2-2,TRBD1,TGTGCCAGCAGCCCCGGGACAGGGTCCGGCACCGGGGAGCTGTTTTTT,CASSPGTGSGTGELFF
many,TRBV7-3,TRBJ2-1,-,TGTGCCAGCAGCCTCCTTCCTGAGGCCTACAATGAGCAGTTCTTC,CASSLLPEAYNEQFF
many,TRBV7-9,TRBJ1-5,-,TGTGCCAGCAGCTTAGATGGCGCCGGTGGCAATCAGCCCCAGCATTTT,CASSLDGAGGNQPQHF
many,TRBV7-2,TRBJ2-3,-,TGTGCCAGCAGCTTAGGGCGGGGTCGTCTCACAGATACGCAGTATTTT,CASSLGRGRLTDTQYF
-,TRBV2,TRBJ1-6,-,TGTGCCAGCATCGGAGGGGCCTATAATTCACCCCTCCACTTT,CASIGGAYNSPLHF
many,TRBV5-1,TRBJ1-1,-,TGCGCCAGCAGCGAATCCTCCGGGCTGAACACTGAAGCTTTCTTT,CASSESSGLNTEAFF
many,TRBV7-2,TRBJ1-5,-,TGTGCCAGCGGGGAGGGTCAGCCCCAGCATTTT,CASGEGQPQHF
-,TRBV7-2,TRBJ1-2,-,TGTGCCAGCAGCTTATTTAATATTGGGTTCGGGGGAATGAGTGGCTACACCTTC,CASSLFNIGFGGMSGYTF
many,TRBV7-9,TRBJ2-3,-,TGTGCCAGCAGCACGGGACTTCCAAACACAGATACGCAGTATTTT,CASSTGLPNTDTQYF
many,TRBV7-2,TRBJ2-1,TRBD2,TGTGCCAGCAGCTTCGTTTCGGCGGGGGCCTACAATGAGCAGTTCTTC,CASSFVSAGAYNEQFF
medium-sized,TRBV7-8,TRBJ1-4,-,TGTGCCAGCAGCTTGGGGGATGAAAAACTGTTTTTT,CASSLGDEKLFF
-,TRBV19,TRBJ1-5,-,TGTGCCAGTAGTATTCTCGCGGGGGCAGGGCAGCCCCAGCATTTT,CASSILAGAGQPQHF
many,TRBV7-2,TRBJ1-1,-,TGTGCCAGCAGCCCAGGGGCAGTGAACACTGAAGCTTTCTTT,CASSPGAVNTEAFF
medium-sized,TRBV7-2,TRBJ1-2,TRBD1,TGTGCCAGCAGCTCGTTCGGGACAGGGGTCCCATCCAACTATGGCTACACCTTC,CASSSFGTGVPSNYGYTF
many,TRBV7-2,TRBJ2-7,-,TGTGCCAGCAGCTTCGCCCCCGGCTCCTACGAGCAGTACTTC,CASSFAPGSYEQYF
-,TRBV20-1,TRBJ2-7,TRBD1,TGCAGTGCTAGCCTCCCCCGGACAGGAACCTACGAGCAGTACTTC,CSASLPRTGTYEQYF
-,TRBV28,TRBJ1-2,-,TGTGCCACCCGGACGGAGAGCTATGGCTACACCTTC,CATRTESYGYTF
few,TRBV6-4,TRBJ1-1,TRBD1,TGTGCCAGCAGAAGGGACAGGGCTGGCGCTGAAGCTTTCTTT,CASRRDRAGAEAFF
many,TRBV2,TRBJ2-3,TRBD2,TGTGCCAGCAGGGGGGGGATTGGTACAGATACGCAGTATTTT,CASRGGIGTDTQYF
many,TRBV7-3,TRBJ2-2,TRBD1,TGTGCCAGCAGCCGCACAGGGGGGAGGAACACCGGGGAGCTGTTTTTT,CASSRTGGRNTGELFF
many,TRBV12-3/TRBV12-4,TRBJ1-6,TRBD1,TGTGCCAGCAGTTTAGGTTCGGACAGGGGGGCTTCACCCCTCCACTTT,CASSLGSDRGASPLHF
-,TRBV6-6,TRBJ2-3,TRBD2,TGTGCCAGCAGTCCCCGGACTAGCGGGGGTCCTAAAAGGGGAACAGATACGCAGTATTTT,CASSPRTSGGPKRGTDTQYF
many,TRBV7-8,TRBJ2-1,TRBD1,TGTGCCAGCAGCCCCGCTCCACAGGGGGTGAACGCCTACAATGAGCAGTTCTTC,CASSPAPQGVNAYNEQFF
many,TRBV6-1,TRBJ2-2,TRBD1,TGTGCCAGCATGCCGCGGGACAGGATCGCGAACACCGGGGAGCTGTTTTTT,CASMPRDRIANTGELFF
-,TRBV14,TRBJ2-3,-,TGTGCCAGCAGCCGACAGCCGGGCCGCACAGATACGCAGTATTTT,CASSRQPGRTDTQYF
few,TRBV10-3,TRBJ2-5,-,TGTGCCATCAGCGAAAGCAGGGAAGAGACCCAGTACTTC,CAISESREETQYF
many,TRBV5-1,TRBJ2-3,TRBD2,TGCGCCAGCAGCACAGCGGGGGCGCTAACAGATACGCAGTATTTT,CASSTAGALTDTQYF
many,TRBV3-1,TRBJ2-7,-,TGTGCCAGCAGCCAAGCGGGGGAGCAGTACTTC,CASSQAGEQYF
many,TRBV12-3/TRBV12-4,TRBJ1-1,-,TGTGCCAGCAGTTTCAAAGTGAACACTGAAGCTTTCTTT,CASSFKVNTEAFF
many,TRBV7-2,TRBJ1-5,-,TGTGCCAGCAGCTTTCTTGCGGGGGCCAGTCAGCCCCAGCATTTT,CASSFLAGASQPQHF